This T cell receptor (beta chain) was obtained from a study of cytomegalovirus exposure and HLA in healthy donors. General study findings and limits: Cytomegalovirus association was assigned to under 200 TCR beta chains. Serostatus for CMV was the only available immune exposure information. About 87% or about 30% of the time was how often most TCR beta V segments were productive, according to an earlier analysis.

Germline CDR1 reads GTSNPN; CDR2 reads SVGIG (reference sequence). The CDR3 extends over 14 amino acids. Trimming shortened V by 8 bases and J by 1 base, and 15 bases separated the two germline ends. Vbeta (60) and Jbeta (13) primers were used in the PCR. Produced via immunoSEQ multiplex PCR; TCRdb's table is partial and in-frame only. This table holds about 140,000 clones, roughly 85% found once. Notes on this clone: Its cognate antigen is unknown.

The specimen sequenced was PBMCs. The receptor was derived from a middle-aged man in good health and CMV-seropositive. V gene TRBV30 combines with J gene TRBJ1-5; TRBD1 might be the D (5 bases). The DNA for the CDR3 is TGTGCCGGTGGGGGGGGAAGGAGCAATCAGCCCCAGCATTTT. Its protein is CAGGGGRSNQPQHF.